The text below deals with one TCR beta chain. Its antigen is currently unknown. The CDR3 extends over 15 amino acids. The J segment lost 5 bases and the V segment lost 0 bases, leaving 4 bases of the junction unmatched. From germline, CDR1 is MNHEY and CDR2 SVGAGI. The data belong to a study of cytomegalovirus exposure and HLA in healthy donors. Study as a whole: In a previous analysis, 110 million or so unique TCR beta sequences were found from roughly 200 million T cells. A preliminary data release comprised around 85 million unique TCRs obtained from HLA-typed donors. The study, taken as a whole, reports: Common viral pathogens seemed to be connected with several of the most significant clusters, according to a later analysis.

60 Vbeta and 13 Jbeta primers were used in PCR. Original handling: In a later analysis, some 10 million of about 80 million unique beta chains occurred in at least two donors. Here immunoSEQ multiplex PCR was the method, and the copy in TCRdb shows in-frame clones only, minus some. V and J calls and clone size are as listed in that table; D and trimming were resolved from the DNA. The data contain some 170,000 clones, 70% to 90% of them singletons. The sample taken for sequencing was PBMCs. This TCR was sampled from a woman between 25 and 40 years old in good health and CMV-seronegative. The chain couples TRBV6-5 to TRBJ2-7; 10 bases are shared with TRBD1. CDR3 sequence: CASSYSTGGMDEQYF. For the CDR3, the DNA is TGTGCCAGCAGTTACTCGACAGGGGGCATGGACGAGCAGTACTTC.